At least ten counts were recorded for the clone carrying this T cell receptor beta chain. What it recognizes is unknown. Authors' methods: The study took CDR3 differences across clinicopathological groups and made a distant-metastasis classifier for papillary thyroid cancer from them. TCRdb re-analyzed the PCR reads using MiXCR. Here the V and J calls rest on TCRdb's processing, not on the authors' analysis. Among about 85,000 clones listed, roughly 8.6% were seen once. This specimen belongs to a study of metastatic and nonmetastatic thyroid tumors. Across the study: It was across blood and tumor or nodule tissue from malignant and benign thyroid patients that repertoires were compared.

Study findings and constraints: Reportedly, malignant thyroid tumors had significantly higher TCR beta diversity than benign nodules, in blood and tumor.

Treatment of any kind had been given to no patient before thyroid surgery. This clonotype originated in a female donor with papillary thyroid cancer or a benign thyroid nodule (not recorded which). Some clones in this sample may be carry-over from other donors' samples. Sample: blood.

The CDR3 DNA reads as TGCGCCAGCAGCTCCCCCGGCAGCAGCGCGAACACCGGGGAGCTGTTTTTT. Translation: CASSSPGSSANTGELFF. J is TRBJ2-2 and V is TRBV5-1; D is unresolved. Germline assignment: CDR1 SGHRS and CDR2 YFSETQ. V lost 3 bases, J lost 0 bases, and 15 bases lay in between. CDR3 size: 17 residues.